Shown below are 21 T cell receptor beta chains from a single sample sequenced in a study of T cell responses to AZD1222 COVID-19 vaccine. Using immunoSEQ multiplex PCR, the repertoire was profiled, and TCRdb retains in-frame clones only, with some absent. The data show roughly 120,000 clones, with 70% to 90% seen just once and roughly 3.9% held by the top ten. The input for sequencing was peripheral blood, taken on day 0 of MenACWY control vaccination. The receptors originated from an adult in good health.

The chain links TRBV2 to TRBJ1-3; maybe TRBD1 (6 bases). CDR1 and CDR2 (germline): SNHLY, FYNNEI. V lost 6 bases and J lost 0, with 12 bases in between. The CDR3 runs 15 residues. The CDR3 region is CASSLQGDSGNTIYF. The CDR3 DNA reads TGTGCCAGCAGCCTACAGGGAGACTCTGGAAACACCATATATTTT.

V gene TRBV25-1 combines with J gene TRBJ1-6, with 8 bases aligning to TRBD1. The CDR3 loop spans 14 amino acids. Losses at the gene ends were 6 bases for V and 8 bases for J; bases not matched to a gene: 6. From germline, CDR1 is MGHDK and CDR2 SYGVNS. The CDR3 reads CASRPTGADSPLHF. The DNA of the CDR3 is TGTGCCAGCAGGCCGACAGGGGCCGATTCACCCCTCCACTTT.

This clone was seen once. The V call is TRBV7-2, the J call TRBJ2-5; no clear D gene. The CDR3 is 13 amino acids. The ends were cut back, 3 bases at V and 2 bases at J, with 7 bases in the middle. Germline lookup yields CDR1 SGHTA and CDR2 FQGNSA. DNA of the CDR3: TGTGCCAGCAGCTTCGGCGGACAAGAGACCCAGTACTTC. It encodes CASSFGGQETQYF.

This chain connects TRBV7-6 to TRBJ1-4; 9 nucleotides match TRBD1. Germline V CDR1 and CDR2: SGHVS, FNYEAQ. J lost 5 bases, V lost 5 bases, and 3 bases had no gene match. The CDR3 length is 14 residues. Written as DNA, the CDR3 is TGTGCCAGCAGCCTGGGACAGGGAAATGAAAAACTGTTTTTT. Its translation is CASSLGQGNEKLFF. The full variable domain, rest sourced from reference TRBV7-6 and TRBJ1-4, is GAGVSQSPRYKVTKRGQDVALRCDPISGHVSLYWYRQALGQGPEFLTYFNYEAQQDKSGLPNDRFSAERPEGSISTLTIQRTEQRDSAMYRCASSLGQGNEKLFFGSGTQLSVL.

This clone came up a few times. The chain combines TRBV9 with TRBJ2-1, with D possibly matching TRBD2 (7 bases). This CDR3 comprises 17 residues. CDR1 and CDR2 (germline): SGDLS, YYNGEE. V gave up 2 bases and J gave up 6 bases, with 21 bases separating them. The CDR3 sequence is CASSVTSGGALGNEQFF. The CDR3 coding sequence is TGTGCCAGCAGCGTTACTTCTGGGGGGGCCTTAGGCAATGAGCAGTTCTTC. The full variable domain, in which reference TRBV9 and TRBJ2-1 provide the parts outside the CDR3, is DSGVTQTPKHLITATGQRVTLRCSPRSGDLSVYWYQQSLDQGLQFLIQYYNGEERAKGNILERFSAQQFPDLHSELNLSSLELGDSALYFCASSVTSGGALGNEQFFGPGTRLTVL.

The chain combines TRBV4-1 with TRBJ1-4; TRBD1 is a possible D gene (5 bases). Germline lookup yields CDR1 MGHRA and CDR2 YSYEKL. The CDR3 sequence is 15 residues long. Trimming left V 4 bases short and J 6 bases short, with 15 bases between. CDR3 sequence reads: CASSPRAGNYEKLFF. The CDR3 DNA follows: TGCGCCAGCAGCCCGAGGGCAGGGAATTATGAAAAACTGTTTTTT.

The genes are TRBV11-2 and TRBJ2-3; possible D gene TRBD2, 6 bases. Per the germline V gene, CDR1 is SGHAT and CDR2 is FQNNGV. The V and J ends lost 4 bases and 5 bases respectively, with 16 bases between them. The CDR3 is 15 amino acids. In DNA form, the CDR3 reads TGTGCCAGCAGCTCCTGGACTAACCCGGGAGATACGCAGTATTTT. Encoded protein: CASSSWTNPGDTQYF.

The rearrangement joins TRBV5-1 to TRBJ1-1; D remains unclear. This CDR3 contains 13 residues. V lost 0 bases, J lost 8 bases, and 11 bases lay in between. CDR1 is SGHRS and CDR2 is YFSETQ in the germline V gene. The CDR3 region is CASSLAGNAEAFF. The CDR3 nucleotides are TGCGCCAGCAGCTTGGCGGGGAACGCCGAAGCTTTCTTT.

The chain joins TRBV19 to TRBJ1-6; D unclear. Germline values: CDR1 LNHDA, CDR2 SQIVND (reference sequence). V lost 3 bases, J lost 7 bases, and 10 bases lay in between. This CDR3 comprises 14 residues. CDR3: CASSMGAGNSPLHF. DNA for the CDR3: TGTGCCAGTAGTATGGGCGCGGGGAATTCACCCCTCCACTTT.

The chain uses TRBV18 and TRBJ2-7; D is unresolved. Per germline, CDR1 KGHSH and CDR2 LQKENI. This CDR3 has 13 amino acids. Trimming shortened V by 8 bases and J by 0 bases, and 11 bases separated the two germline ends. The CDR3 here is CASTDAGSYEQYF. The CDR3 DNA sequence: TGTGCCAGCACCGATGCAGGCTCCTACGAGCAGTACTTC. The full variable domain, with the rest looked up from reference TRBV18 and TRBJ2-7, is NAGVMQNPRHLVRRRGQEARLRCSPMKGHSHVYWYRQLPEEGLKFMVYLQKENIIDESGMPKERFSAEFPKEGPSILRIQQVVRGDSAAYFCASTDAGSYEQYFGPGTRLTVT.

This chain uses TRBV28 with TRBJ1-1; D is perhaps TRBD1 (6 bases). CDR1 and CDR2 from the germline V gene are MDHEN and SYDVKM. Trimming took off 8 bases at V and 10 bases at J, with 20 bases between the two ends. This CDR3 contains 13 residues. The CDR3 sequence: CASYYGVDSLAFF. CDR3 coding DNA: TGTGCCAGCTATTATGGGGTGGACAGTTTAGCTTTCTTT.

The rearrangement links TRBV5-4 to TRBJ1-6; 8 nucleotides align to TRBD1. CDR3 length: 14 residues. Losses at the gene ends were 3 bases for V and 5 bases for J; bases not matched to a gene: 1. The germline CDR1 and CDR2 sequences are SGHNT and YYREEE (reference sequence). The CDR3 DNA follows: TGTGCCAGCAGCTCGGGACAGGATAATTCACCCCTCCACTTT. Amino acid sequence: CASSSGQDNSPLHF.

The rearrangement uses TRBV24-1 and TRBJ1-4; 9 bases map to TRBD1. V was clipped by 2 bases and J by 5 bases; unmatched bases: 5. The CDR3 is 16 amino acids. Germline CDR1 is KGHDR and CDR2 is SFDVKD. The CDR3 region has the DNA TGTGCCACCAGTGATTACGCCGGGACAGGGAATGAAAAACTGTTTTTT. Residues: CATSDYAGTGNEKLFF.

The V call is TRBV7-2, the J call TRBJ1-3; a weak D match, TRBD1 (5 bases). CDR3 length equals 16 residues. Trimming pared 4 bases from V and 0 bases from J, leaving 13 bases between. The germline V gene has CDR1 SGHTA and CDR2 FQGNSA. The CDR3 DNA reads as TGTGCCAGCAGCTCCAGAGGGGTCGTCTCTGGAAACACCATATATTTT. This codes for CASSSRGVVSGNTIYF.

The rearrangement joins TRBV2 to TRBJ2-5, with 7 bases matching TRBD1. J gave up 5 bases and V 6 bases, and 6 bases lay outside the gene matches. CDR1 is SNHLY, CDR2 FYNNEI, per germline. CDR3 length: 13 residues. The CDR3 DNA sequence: TGTGCCAGCAGGGAGACAGGGTTGGAGACCCAGTACTTC. Encoded protein: CASRETGLETQYF.

The chain employs TRBV7-2 and TRBJ2-7, with D tentatively TRBD1 (6 bases). Trimming shortened V by 3 bases and J by 2 bases, and 17 bases separated the two germline ends. CDR3 length: 16 amino acids. From germline, CDR1 is SGHTA and CDR2 FQGNSA. The CDR3 nucleotides are TGTGCCAGCAGCTTGATAACAGGGTTGATGACCTACGAGCAGTACTTC. It translates to CASSLITGLMTYEQYF.

The chain couples TRBV5-1 to TRBJ2-7; TRBD1 matches 8 bases. The CDR3 has 14 amino acids. Germline trimming cut 3 bases from V and 1 base from J; bases unmatched to any gene: 3. Germline V CDR1 and CDR2: SGHRS, YFSETQ. This CDR3 reads CASSSDRGSYEQYF. CDR3 DNA: TGCGCCAGCAGCTCAGACAGGGGATCCTACGAGCAGTACTTC.

Points on this clone: Other DNA sequences from this sample encode an identical CDR3 as well. The chain combines TRBV5-6 with TRBJ1-3; D remains unclear. The V gene lost 1 base and the J gene lost 0 bases, with 8 bases spanning the gap. This CDR3 contains 15 residues. Germline lookup yields CDR1 SGHDT and CDR2 YYEEEE. In nucleotides, the CDR3 is TGTGCCAGCAGCTTGCGTCGGAACTCTGGAAACACCATATATTTT. Amino acids: CASSLRRNSGNTIYF.

The chain couples TRBV4-1 to TRBJ2-5; D remains ambiguous. Germline CDR1 reads MGHRA; CDR2 reads YSYEKL. The CDR3 extends over 17 amino acids. The germline V and J ends were trimmed by 0 bases and 5 bases, with 19 bases remaining between them. CDR3 sequence (DNA): TGCGCCAGCAGCCAAGATAGGCCCACTATCGTTAGGGAGACCCAGTACTTC. It is translated as CASSQDRPTIVRETQYF.

Concerning this clone itself: Other DNA sequences from this sample encode an identical CDR3 as well. This sequence joins TRBV5-1 and TRBJ2-3; 9 bases are a match to TRBD1. V dropped 0 bases and J dropped 1; count of bases not matched to a gene: 0. The CDR3 runs 15 residues. Germline V gene sequence: CDR1 SGHRS, CDR2 YFSETQ. The CDR3 protein is CASSLGQGGTDTQYF. Here the CDR3 DNA reads TGCGCCAGCAGCTTGGGACAGGGGGGCACAGATACGCAGTATTTT.

This clone occurred once. The chain links TRBV21-1 to TRBJ2-2; the table's D call, TRBD1, has no DNA check behind it. TRBV21-1 is a documented pseudogene. The CDR3 is 16 amino acids. This CDR3 reads CASSTPHTRATGELFF. The CDR3 DNA follows: TGTGCCAGCAGCACCCCCCATACCAGGGCGACCGGGGAGCTGTTTTTT.